This paragraph covers one TCR beta chain sequence. The antigen is unknown. PCR involved 60 Vbeta and 13 Jbeta primers. Sequencing was performed with immunoSEQ multiplex PCR; in TCRdb, only in-frame clones are kept and a portion is missing. The table has around 130,000 clones, about 81% seen once. This entry belongs to a study of cytomegalovirus exposure and HLA in healthy donors. Findings and caveats of the study: Reportedly, diagnosis of cytomegalovirus status by the classifier showed high specificity and sensitivity. There were a few CMV-associated chains whose specificity for CMV antigens was confirmed in vitro. There were some V segments, including TRBV6-2 and TRBV6-3, excluded as indistinguishable. In an earlier analysis, about 87% or about 30%: the productive usage of most TCR beta V segments.

The CDR3 has 17 residues. V shed 0 bases and J 4 bases; nucleotides not matched to a gene: 10. Per germline, CDR1 SEHNR and CDR2 FQNEAQ (reference sequence). Specimen: PBMCs. This chain joins TRBV7-9 and TRBJ2-5; 8 bases agree with TRBD1. This receptor was taken from a woman aged 40 to 50 in good health and CMV-seropositive. The CDR3 sequence: CASSLAPRQGFSETQYF. The CDR3 DNA sequence: TGTGCCAGCAGCTTAGCGCCTAGACAGGGGTTTTCAGAGACCCAGTACTTC.